The clone carrying this TCR beta chain was observed a handful of times. As handled by the study authors: Lowest detectable productive clonotype frequency was 2.59 x 10-5. TCRdb keeps only in-frame clones here, not all; method: immunoSEQ multiplex PCR. Clone size and the V and J calls come from that table; the DNA yielded D and trimming. The sample yields about 34,000 clones, over 65% seen once. The germline V gene has CDR1 SEHNR and CDR2 FQNEAQ (reference sequence). Trimming removed 5 bases at V and 2 bases at J, with 2 bases between. This CDR3 region has 11 residues. This entry comes from a study of STAT5B mutations in CD4+ large granular lymphocyte leukemia.

This receptor was obtained from a human donor in good health. The chain carries TRBV7-9 and TRBJ2-3; D remains ambiguous. Sequenced material: CD4+ T cells from blood buffy coats. DNA for the CDR3: TGTGCCAGCAGCAACACAGATACGCAGTATTTT. Its protein product is CASSNTDTQYF.